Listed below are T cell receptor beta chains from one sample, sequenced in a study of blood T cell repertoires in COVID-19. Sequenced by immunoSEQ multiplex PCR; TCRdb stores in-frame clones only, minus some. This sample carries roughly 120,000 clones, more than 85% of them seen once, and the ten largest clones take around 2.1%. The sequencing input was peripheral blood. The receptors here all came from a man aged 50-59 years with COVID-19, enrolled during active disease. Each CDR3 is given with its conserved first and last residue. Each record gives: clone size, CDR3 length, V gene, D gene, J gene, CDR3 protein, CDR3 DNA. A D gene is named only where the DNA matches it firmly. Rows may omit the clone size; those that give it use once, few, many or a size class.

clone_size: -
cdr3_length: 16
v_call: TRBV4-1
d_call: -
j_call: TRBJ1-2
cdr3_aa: CASSQDNRRPIYGYTF
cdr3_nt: TGCGCCAGCAGCCAAGACAATCGGAGGCCGATCTATGGCTACACCTTC

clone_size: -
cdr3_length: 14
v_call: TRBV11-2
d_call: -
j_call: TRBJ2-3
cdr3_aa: CASSLTLSTDTQYF
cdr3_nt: TGTGCCAGCAGCTTAACTCTTAGCACAGATACGCAGTATTTT

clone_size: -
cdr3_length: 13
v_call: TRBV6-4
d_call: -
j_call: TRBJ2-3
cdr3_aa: CASSAQGTDTQYF
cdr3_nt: TGTGCCAGCAGTGCCCAGGGGACAGATACGCAGTATTTT

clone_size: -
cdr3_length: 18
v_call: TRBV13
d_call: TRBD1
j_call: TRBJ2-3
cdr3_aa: CASSYRRQGFYGTDTQYF
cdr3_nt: TGTGCCAGCAGTTACCGGCGACAGGGGTTTTATGGCACAGATACGCAGTATTTT

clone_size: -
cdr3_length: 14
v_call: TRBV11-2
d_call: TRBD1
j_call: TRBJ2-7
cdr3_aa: CASSADRVSYEQYF
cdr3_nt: TGTGCCAGCAGCGCGGACAGGGTATCCTACGAGCAGTACTTC

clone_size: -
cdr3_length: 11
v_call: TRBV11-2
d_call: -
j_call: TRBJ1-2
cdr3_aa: CASSQNGWYTF
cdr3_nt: TGTGCCAGCAGCCAGAATGGTTGGTACACCTTC

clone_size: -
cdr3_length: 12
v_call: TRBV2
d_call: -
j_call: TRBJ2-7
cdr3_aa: CASSRTEYEQYF
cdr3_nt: TGTGCCAGCAGTCGCACAGAGTACGAGCAGTACTTC

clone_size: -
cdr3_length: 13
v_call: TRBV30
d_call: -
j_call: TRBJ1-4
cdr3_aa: CAWSVTGNEKLFF
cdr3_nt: TGTGCCTGGAGTGTAACGGGAAATGAAAAACTGTTTTTT

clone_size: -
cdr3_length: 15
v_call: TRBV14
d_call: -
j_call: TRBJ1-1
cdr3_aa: CASSPHRGGATEAFF
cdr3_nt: TGTGCCAGCAGCCCCCATCGGGGGGGGGCCACTGAAGCTTTCTTT

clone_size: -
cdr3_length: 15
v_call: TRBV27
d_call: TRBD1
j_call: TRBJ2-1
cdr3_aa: CANRHRGRGINEQFF
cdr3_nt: TGTGCCAACCGGCACAGGGGGCGCGGAATCAATGAGCAGTTCTTC

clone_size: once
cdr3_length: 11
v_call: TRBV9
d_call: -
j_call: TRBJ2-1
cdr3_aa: CASSLYNEQFF
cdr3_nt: TGTGCCAGCAGCCTCTACAATGAGCAGTTCTTC

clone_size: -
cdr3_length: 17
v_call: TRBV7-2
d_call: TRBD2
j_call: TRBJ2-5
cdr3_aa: CASSLLAGGSGLETQYF
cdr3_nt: TGTGCCAGCAGCTTGCTAGCGGGAGGTAGTGGGTTGGAGACCCAGTACTTC

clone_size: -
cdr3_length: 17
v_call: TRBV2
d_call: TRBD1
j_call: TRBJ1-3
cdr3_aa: CASSGTGGDGSGNTIYF
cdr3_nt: TGTGCCAGCAGTGGGACAGGGGGGGACGGCTCTGGAAACACCATATATTTT

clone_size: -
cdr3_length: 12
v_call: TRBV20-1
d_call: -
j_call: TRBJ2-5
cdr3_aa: CSASLQGETQYF
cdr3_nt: TGCAGTGCTAGTTTGCAGGGAGAGACCCAGTACTTC

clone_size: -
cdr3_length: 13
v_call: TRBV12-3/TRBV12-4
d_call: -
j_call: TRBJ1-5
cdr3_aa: CASSLQFDQPQHF
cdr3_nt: TGTGCCAGCAGTTTACAGTTTGATCAGCCCCAGCATTTT

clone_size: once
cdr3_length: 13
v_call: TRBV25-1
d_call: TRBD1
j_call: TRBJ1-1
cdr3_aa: CASSLTGGTEAFF
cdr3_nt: TGTGCCAGCAGCCTGACAGGGGGCACTGAAGCTTTCTTT